One and the same sample provided the 24 T cell receptor beta chains below, sequenced in a study of blood T cell repertoires in COVID-19. Assay: immunoSEQ multiplex PCR; the TCRdb copy retains only in-frame clones and omits some. The sample holds around 59,000 clones; around 86% are singletons and the top ten take 25% to 35%. Material for sequencing was peripheral blood. These receptors were taken from a woman older than 75 with active or convalescent COVID-19.

This clone appeared a single time. V is TRBV3-1 (or the pseudogene TRBV3-2) and J is TRBJ2-1; a possible D gene is TRBD2 (6 bases). V gave up 6 bases and J gave up 6 bases, with 12 bases separating them. The CDR3 spans 13 residues. Germline V gene lookup returns CDR1 LGHDT and CDR2 YNNKEL (reference sequence). In DNA form, the CDR3 reads TGTGCCAGCAGGACTGGGGGGAGCAATGAGCAGTTCTTC. It specifies CASRTGGSNEQFF.

This clone was seen only once. The rearrangement links TRBV11-2 to TRBJ1-2; D not resolved. Germline loops: CDR1 SGHAT, CDR2 FQNNGV. V was trimmed by 0 bases and J by 4 bases, leaving 9 bases between them. The CDR3 has 14 amino acids. The CDR3 DNA is TGTGCCAGCAGCTTAGAGGCTGATCTCTATGGCTACACCTTC. It is translated as CASSLEADLYGYTF.

The chain combines TRBV14 with TRBJ2-3; TRBD2 matches at 12 bases. CDR1 and CDR2 (germline): SGHDN, FVKESK. V lost 3 bases, J lost 5 bases, and 9 bases stayed unmatched. The CDR3 has 17 residues. The CDR3 sequence is CASSHFLAGGRIDTQYF. In DNA, the CDR3 is TGTGCCAGCAGCCATTTTCTAGCGGGGGGGCGGATAGATACGCAGTATTTT.

The chain couples TRBV6-5 to TRBJ1-4; possibly TRBD1 for D (6 bases). This CDR3 has 15 amino acids. The ends were cut back, 0 bases at V and 7 bases at J, with 12 bases in the middle. Germline V lookup: CDR1 MNHEY, CDR2 SVGAGI. The CDR3 loop reads CASSYSGGSAEKLFF. CDR3 bases: TGTGCCAGCAGTTACTCAGGGGGATCAGCTGAAAAACTGTTTTTT.

The rearrangement uses TRBV21-1 and TRBJ1-4. TRBV21-1 is reported as a pseudogene. The CDR3 extends over 15 amino acids. The CDR3 spells CASSREAGGMEKLFF. As DNA, the CDR3 is TGTGCCAGCAGCCGGGAAGCGGGAGGGATGGAAAAACTGTTTTTT.

This chain uses TRBV29-1 with TRBJ1-4, with D tentatively TRBD1 (6 bases). CDR3 size: 13 residues. Per germline, CDR1 SQVTM and CDR2 ANQGSEA. Trimming took off 6 bases at V and 4 bases at J, with 12 bases between the two ends. The CDR3 is CSVNRDGNEKLFF. CDR3 DNA sequence: TGCAGCGTGAACAGGGACGGTAATGAAAAACTGTTTTTT.

The sample holds one count of this clone. This chain links TRBV7-8 with TRBJ2-1, with 12 bases identical to TRBD2. Germline CDR1 SGHVS, CDR2 FQNEAQ. Germline trimming cut 1 base from V and 5 bases from J; bases unmatched to any gene: 3. This CDR3 spans 16 amino acids. For the CDR3, the DNA is TGTGCCAGCAGCTTAGTACGGACTAGCGGGGACAATGAGCAGTTCTTC. Translated: CASSLVRTSGDNEQFF. The full variable domain, in which reference TRBV7-8 and TRBJ2-1 provide the parts outside the CDR3, is GAGVSQSPRYKVAKRGQDVALRCDPISGHVSLFWYQQALGQGPEFLTYFQNEAQLDKSGLPSDRFFAERPEGSVSTLKIQRTQQEDSAVYLCASSLVRTSGDNEQFFGPGTRLTVL.

The genes are TRBV7-2 and TRBJ2-7, with D hard to call. V lost 0 bases and J 3 bases, leaving 15 bases between the germline ends. CDR1 is SGHTA, CDR2 FQGNSA, per germline. CDR3 length: 16 amino acids. Here the CDR3 DNA reads TGTGCCAGCAGCTTAGCTTTCGCGGATTCTGACTACGAGCAGTACTTC. Its protein product is CASSLAFADSDYEQYF.

The genes are TRBV14 and TRBJ2-5, with 8 bases that match TRBD2. Germline V gene sequence: CDR1 SGHDN, CDR2 FVKESK. The CDR3 is made up of 15 amino acids. With 1 base clipped from V and 4 bases from J, the junction kept 5 bases outside the gene matches. The DNA of the CDR3 is TGTGCCAGCAGCCAAGTCGGGGGGGCCCGAGAGACCCAGTACTTC. This sequence encodes CASSQVGGARETQYF.

CDR3 loop: CASSFQENTEAFF. The CDR3 DNA is TGTGCCAGCAGTTTCCAGGAAAACACTGAAGCTTTCTTT. The rearrangement joins TRBV7-9 to TRBJ1-1; D gene uncertain. The CDR3 consists of 13 residues. V lost 6 bases to trimming and J lost 2 bases, with 10 bases between them. The V gene's germline CDR1 is SEHNR and CDR2 FQNEAQ (reference sequence).

About this clone: Relative to the germline gene, one junction end is altered; a read error may explain this. Here the CDR3 DNA reads TGTGCCAGCAGCGGAGTTCTAACAGGGAACGCTGAAGCTTTCTTT. This encodes CASSGVLTGNAEAFF. This chain connects TRBV25-1 to TRBJ1-1; possible D gene TRBD1, 6 bases. The CDR3 runs 15 residues. CDR1 is MGHDK and CDR2 is SYGVNS in the germline V gene.

V usage is TRBV7-8 and J usage is TRBJ1-5, with TRBD1 as a possible D gene (5 bases). CDR3 size: 15 residues. The germline gives CDR1 SGHVS, CDR2 FQNEAQ. Trimming stripped 6 bases from V and 0 bases from J, with 12 bases between. CDR3 amino acids: CASRPGGYSNQPQHF. For the CDR3, the DNA is TGTGCCAGCAGGCCCGGGGGGTATAGCAATCAGCCCCAGCATTTT.

This clone was seen a few times. This chain uses TRBV6-5 with TRBJ1-2; weak D call: TRBD1 (6 bases). This CDR3 has 14 amino acids. Germline values: CDR1 MNHEY, CDR2 SVGAGI. With 2 bases removed from V and 6 bases from J, the gap between germline ends came to 13 bases. As DNA, the CDR3 is TGTGCCAGCAGTTACCGCACACAGGGCCATGGCTACACCTTC. It specifies CASSYRTQGHGYTF.

This clone was picked up a small number of times. The rearrangement uses TRBV2 and TRBJ1-4, with D tentatively TRBD1 (6 bases). The V end was cut by 4 bases, the J end by 6 bases, with 9 bases between. Germline V lookup: CDR1 SNHLY, CDR2 FYNNEI. The CDR3 extends over 13 amino acids. For the CDR3, the DNA is TGTGCCAGCAGTGTGAGGACAGATGAAAAACTGTTTTTT. Translation gives CASSVRTDEKLFF.

V is TRBV4-1 and J is TRBJ2-3, with 7 bases fitting TRBD1. V lost 6 bases to trimming and J lost 3 bases; unmatched junction nucleotides: 0. CDR1 is MGHRA, CDR2 YSYEKL, per germline. The length of the CDR3 is 12 residues. In DNA, the CDR3 is TGCGCCAGCAGGACAGGGACAGATACGCAGTATTTT. Protein product: CASRTGTDTQYF.

The V and J genes are TRBV2 and TRBJ1-1; 12 bases are shared with TRBD1. The V and J ends lost 6 bases and 4 bases, in that order; junction bases with no gene match: 6. The CDR3 has 15 residues. Per the germline V gene, CDR1 is SNHLY and CDR2 is FYNNEI. CDR3 in amino acids: CASRTGTGGLTEAFF. The CDR3 coding sequence is TGTGCCAGCAGAACCGGGACAGGGGGCCTCACTGAAGCTTTCTTT.

The V and J genes are TRBV7-2 and TRBJ1-1; a weak D match, TRBD1 (5 bases). The CDR3 sequence is 13 residues long. Germline loops: CDR1 SGHTA, CDR2 FQGNSA. Trimming removed 5 bases at V and 3 bases at J, with 10 bases between. The CDR3 region is CASSNWGDTEAFF. CDR3 sequence (DNA): TGTGCCAGCAGCAATTGGGGGGACACTGAAGCTTTCTTT.

The V gene is TRBV7-2, the J gene TRBJ1-1; the match to TRBD1 covers 7 bases. The CDR3 is 14 residues long. V shed 5 bases, J shed 0 bases, and the junction held 3 bases outside the gene matches. Germline loops: CDR1 SGHTA, CDR2 FQGNSA. The CDR3, as DNA: TGTGCCAGCAGCCGGGACAGCCTGAACACTGAAGCTTTCTTT. It yields the protein CASSRDSLNTEAFF.

The genes are TRBV10-2 and TRBJ2-7, with TRBD1 matching over 7 bases. Looked up from germline, CDR1 is WSHSY and CDR2 is SAAADI. Trimming at V came to 9 bases and at J to 0 bases, leaving 8 bases not matched to a gene. The CDR3 is 14 amino acids. In DNA form, the CDR3 reads TGCGCCAGTGAGGACAGGCCAACCTCCTACGAGCAGTACTTC. Translation: CASEDRPTSYEQYF.

V gene TRBV11-2 combines with J gene TRBJ2-7; TRBD2 might be the D (6 bases). The length of the CDR3 is 12 residues. V was clipped by 8 bases and J by 3 bases, with 11 bases between them. Germline-derived CDR1 and CDR2 are SGHAT and FQNNGV. The CDR3 loop reads CASGAGNYEQYF. The CDR3, as DNA: TGTGCCAGCGGTGCGGGGAACTACGAGCAGTACTTC.

The chain employs TRBV9 and TRBJ2-5, with D possibly TRBD2 on 5 matching bases. V gave up 0 bases and J gave up 2 bases, with 14 bases separating them. CDR1 is SGDLS, CDR2 YYNGEE, per germline. This CDR3 has 16 residues. Here the CDR3 reads CASSVAVTGLQETQYF. CDR3 bases: TGTGCCAGCAGCGTAGCGGTTACGGGGTTACAAGAGACCCAGTACTTC.

The V call is TRBV27, the J call TRBJ1-6; D ambiguous. This CDR3 spans 16 amino acids. Germline loops: CDR1 MNHEY, CDR2 SMNVEV (reference sequence). V was clipped by 5 bases and J by 0 bases, with 11 bases between them. This chain's CDR3 is CASSLVPSSYNSPLHF. CDR3 nucleotide sequence: TGTGCCAGCAGTCTGGTCCCGAGCTCCTATAATTCACCCCTCCACTTT.

The sample holds a few counts of this clone. The J gene is TRBJ1-2, the V gene TRBV10-3; 7 bases line up with TRBD1. There are 15 residues in the CDR3. Germline V gene lookup returns CDR1 ENHRY and CDR2 SYGVKD. The ends lost 2 bases at V and 5 bases at J; junction bases unmatched: 8. CDR3 DNA: TGTGCCATCAGTGAGAACGAAGGGGGCCTATATGGCTACACCTTC. Its translation is CAISENEGGLYGYTF.

The chain employs TRBV5-6 and TRBJ1-1, with D unclear. Germline V lookup: CDR1 SGHDT, CDR2 YYEEEE. The length of the CDR3 is 13 residues. Trimming removed 2 bases from V and 6 bases from J, with 11 bases in between. This CDR3 is CASSFWAAAEAFF. The CDR3 DNA is TGTGCCAGCAGCTTTTGGGCAGCCGCTGAAGCTTTCTTT.